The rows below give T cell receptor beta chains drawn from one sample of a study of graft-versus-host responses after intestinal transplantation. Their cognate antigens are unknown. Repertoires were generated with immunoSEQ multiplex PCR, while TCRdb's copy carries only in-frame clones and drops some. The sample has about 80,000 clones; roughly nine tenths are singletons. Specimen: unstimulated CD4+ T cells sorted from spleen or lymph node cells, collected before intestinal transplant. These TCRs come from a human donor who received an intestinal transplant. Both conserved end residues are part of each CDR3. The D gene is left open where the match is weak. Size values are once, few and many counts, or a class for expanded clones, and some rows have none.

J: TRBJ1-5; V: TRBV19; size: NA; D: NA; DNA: TGTGCCAGTAGTATAGGTAGTCAGCCCCAGCATTTT; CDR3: CASSIGSQPQHF
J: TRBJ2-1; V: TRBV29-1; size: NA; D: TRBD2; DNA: TGCAGCGTTGAAGAAGGGGGGGCGTCTAGCGGGGAGAATGAGCAGTTCTTC; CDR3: CSVEEGGASSGENEQFF
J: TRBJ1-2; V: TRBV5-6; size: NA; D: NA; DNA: TGTGCCAGCAGCTTGGGCAGGGTGTACTATGGCTACACCTTC; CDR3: CASSLGRVYYGYTF
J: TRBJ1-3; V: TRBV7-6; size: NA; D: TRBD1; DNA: TGTGCCAGCAGCGGAGAGGGACAGGGACCAATCTCTGGAAACACCATATATTTT; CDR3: CASSGEGQGPISGNTIYF
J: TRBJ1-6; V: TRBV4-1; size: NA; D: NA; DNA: TGCGCCAGCAGCCAAATATCCGGGACACCCCTCCACTTT; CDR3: CASSQISGTPLHF
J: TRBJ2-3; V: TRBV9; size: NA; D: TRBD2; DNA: TGTGCCAGCAGCGTAGCGGCTAGCGGGGGGGCAAATACGCAGTATTTT; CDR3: CASSVAASGGANTQYF
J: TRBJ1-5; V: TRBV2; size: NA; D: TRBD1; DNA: TGTGCCAGCAGCCGGGACAGGGGTGATCAGCCCCAGCATTTT; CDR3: CASSRDRGDQPQHF
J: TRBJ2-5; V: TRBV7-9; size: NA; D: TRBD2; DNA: TGTGCCAGCAGCTTTTTAGCGGGGGGGCAAGAGACCCAGTACTTC; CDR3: CASSFLAGGQETQYF
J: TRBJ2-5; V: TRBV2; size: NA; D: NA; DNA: TGTGCCAGCAGTCCCGAGCGGCAAGAGACCCAGTACTTC; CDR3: CASSPERQETQYF
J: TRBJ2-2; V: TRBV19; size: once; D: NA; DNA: TGTGCCAGTGGGGACTCCCTCCACGGGGAGCTGTTTTTT; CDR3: CASGDSLHGELFF
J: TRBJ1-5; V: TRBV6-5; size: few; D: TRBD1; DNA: TGTGCCAGCAGTAGAGACAGGGGGCCCCAGCATTTT; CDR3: CASSRDRGPQHF
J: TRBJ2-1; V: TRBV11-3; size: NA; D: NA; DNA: TGTGCCAGCAGCCAGGATGGGCTAACGGGATACAATGAGCAGTTCTTC; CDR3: CASSQDGLTGYNEQFF
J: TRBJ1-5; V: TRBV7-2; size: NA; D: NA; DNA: TGTGCCAGCAGCCTCGGCAGGTATCAGCCCCAGCATTTT; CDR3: CASSLGRYQPQHF
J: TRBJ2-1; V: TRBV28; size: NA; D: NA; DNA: TGTGCCAGCGGGGAGGTACTGAAATCGTACAATGAGCAGTTCTTC; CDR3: CASGEVLKSYNEQFF
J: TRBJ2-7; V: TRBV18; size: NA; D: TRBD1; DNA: TGTGCCAGCTCACCACAGGGACAGGGGAGCGAGCAGTACTTC; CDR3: CASSPQGQGSEQYF
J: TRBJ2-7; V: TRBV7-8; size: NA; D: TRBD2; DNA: TGTGCCAGCAGCGTGAATAGCGGGGGGGTAACCTACGAGCAGTACTTC; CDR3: CASSVNSGGVTYEQYF
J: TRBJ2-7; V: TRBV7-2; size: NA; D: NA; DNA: TGTGCCAGCAGCTTAACGCTAGCTTGGGTCTACGAGCAGTACTTC; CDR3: CASSLTLAWVYEQYF
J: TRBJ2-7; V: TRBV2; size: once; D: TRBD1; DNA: TGTGCCAGAATCTCCGGGACAGGGGACCCTCGCTCAAGGTACGAGCAGTACTTC; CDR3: CARISGTGDPRSRYEQYF